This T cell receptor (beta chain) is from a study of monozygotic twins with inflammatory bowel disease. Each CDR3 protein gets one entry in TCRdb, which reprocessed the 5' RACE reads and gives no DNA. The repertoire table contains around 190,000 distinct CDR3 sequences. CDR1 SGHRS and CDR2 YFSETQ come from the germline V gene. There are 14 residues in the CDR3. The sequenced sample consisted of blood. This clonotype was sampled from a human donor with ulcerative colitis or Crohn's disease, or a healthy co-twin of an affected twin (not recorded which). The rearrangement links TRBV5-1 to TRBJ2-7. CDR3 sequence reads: CASSLDGPPYEQYF. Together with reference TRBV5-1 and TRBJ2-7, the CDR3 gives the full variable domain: KAGVTQTPRYLIKTRGQQVTLSCSPISGHRSVSWYQQTPGQGLQFLFEYFSETQRNKGNFPGRFSGRQFSNSRSEMNVSTLELGDSALYLCASSLDGPPYEQYFGPGTRLTVT.